The clone carrying this T cell receptor beta chain was counted a single time. This specimen belongs to a study of blood T cell repertoires in COVID-19. Per germline, CDR1 LGHDT and CDR2 YNNKEL (reference sequence). Germline trimming cut 4 bases from V and 6 bases from J; bases unmatched to any gene: 7. The CDR3 spans 15 residues. The method was immunoSEQ multiplex PCR; TCRdb's version includes in-frame clones alone and lacks a portion of them. This table has over 85,000 clones, around 92% appearing once. This TCR came from a man younger than 35 with acute or convalescent COVID-19. The rearrangement joins TRBV3-1 (or the pseudogene TRBV3-2) to TRBJ1-4; 8 nucleotides align to TRBD1. The specimen sequenced was peripheral blood. The CDR3 sequence is CASSRGTGGDEKLFF. DNA for the CDR3: TGTGCCAGCAGCCGAGGGACAGGTGGGGATGAAAAACTGTTTTTT.